One sample yielded the 14 T cell receptor beta chains listed below, sequenced in a study of post-analysis software for immune sequencing data. Study-wide results and caveats: About five TRBV segments were more frequent in patients than controls; TRBV5-6, TRBV5-1 and TRBV20-1 belonged to this group.

Which antigens these TCRs recognize remains unknown. Included in the TCR beta cDNA libraries were unique molecular identifiers. Via MiXCR, TCRdb re-called the PCR reads, giving one row per CDR3 protein. The table includes hundreds of thousands of distinct CDR3 sequences, roughly 27% detected once. Sequences were obtained from blood. Receptors were obtained from a girl aged 10 to 17 with multiple sclerosis.

There are many counts of this clonotype. The rearrangement links TRBV10-3 to TRBJ2-6; D possibly corresponds to TRBD1 (6 bases). Germline lookup yields CDR1 ENHRY and CDR2 SYGVKD. The germline V and J ends were trimmed by 6 bases and 0 bases, with 12 bases remaining between them. There are 16 residues in the CDR3. As DNA, the CDR3 is TGTGCCATCAGGGCAGGGGAGCTCTCTGGGGCCAACGTCCTGACTTTC. Encoded protein: CAIRAGELSGANVLTF.

V usage is TRBV4-3 and J usage is TRBJ1-2; unclear D gene. Per germline, CDR1 LGHNA and CDR2 YSLEER. Trimming shortened V by 4 bases and J by 7 bases, and 13 bases separated the two germline ends. This CDR3 comprises 13 residues. Here the CDR3 reads CASSPRGEVGYTF. CDR3 coding DNA: TGCGCCAGCAGCCCCCGCGGCGAGGTTGGCTACACCTTC.

Only a few counts were recorded for this clonotype. V gene TRBV28 combines with J gene TRBJ1-4, with 7 bases identical to TRBD1. V shed 4 bases, J shed 14 bases, and the junction held 13 bases outside the gene matches. This CDR3 comprises 14 residues. The germline V gene has CDR1 MDHEN and CDR2 SYDVKM. The CDR3 protein is CASSSKSRGVFLFF. CDR3 in DNA: TGTGCCAGCAGTTCGAAAAGCAGGGGGGTTTTTCTGTTTTTT.

The CDR3 loop is CASSLWGGGGADNEQFF. In DNA, the CDR3 is TGTGCCAGCAGCTTATGGGGAGGCGGGGGCGCCGACAATGAGCAGTTCTTC. The gene calls are TRBV7-2 and TRBJ2-1; possible D gene TRBD2, 7 bases. Germline values: CDR1 SGHTA, CDR2 FQGNSA. The length of the CDR3 is 17 residues. Trimming took 2 bases from V and 5 from J, leaving 19 bases between them. Based on the CDR3 plus reference TRBV7-2 and TRBJ2-1, the full variable domain is GAGVSQSPSNKVTEKGKDVELRCDPISGHTALYWYRQSLGQGLEFLIYFQGNSAPDKSGLPSDRFSAERTGGSVSTLTIQRTQQEDSAVYLCASSLWGGGGADNEQFFGPGTRLTVL.

This sequence joins TRBV2 and TRBJ2-7; no definite D call. The CDR3 totals 14 residues. The V gene lost 1 base and the J gene lost 4 bases, with 11 bases spanning the gap. Germline CDR1 and CDR2: SNHLY and FYNNEI. The CDR3 here is CASSEGWQSYEQYF. In DNA, the CDR3 is TGTGCCAGCAGTGAAGGGTGGCAGTCGTACGAGCAGTACTTC.

The V gene is TRBV9, the J gene TRBJ2-3; D is perhaps TRBD1 (5 bases). Per the germline V gene, CDR1 is SGDLS and CDR2 is YYNGEE. The germline V and J ends were trimmed by 5 bases and 0 bases, with 16 bases remaining between them. The CDR3 runs to 16 residues. The CDR3 region has the DNA TGTGCCAGCAGTCACAGGTTCTCAACGAGCACAGATACGCAGTATTTT. Protein product: CASSHRFSTSTDTQYF. Full variable domain (rest looked up from reference TRBV9 and TRBJ2-3): DSGVTQTPKHLITATGQRVTLRCSPRSGDLSVYWYQQSLDQGLQFLIQYYNGEERAKGNILERFSAQQFPDLHSELNLSSLELGDSALYFCASSHRFSTSTDTQYFGPGTRLTVL.

The chain uses TRBV5-1 and TRBJ2-5; possible D gene TRBD2, 5 bases. Per the germline V gene, CDR1 is SGHRS and CDR2 is YFSETQ. The germline V and J ends were trimmed by 5 bases and 5 bases, with 16 bases remaining between them. The CDR3 covers 14 residues. CDR3 region: CASRLIGSVETQYF. The CDR3, as DNA: TGCGCCAGCAGATTAATAGGGAGTGTGGAGACCCAGTACTTC.

The genes are TRBV6-1 and TRBJ2-1; D is ambiguous. Trimming took off 6 bases at V and 9 bases at J, with 30 bases between the two ends. This CDR3 comprises 18 residues. Germline assignment: CDR1 MNHNS and CDR2 SASEGT. Here the CDR3 reads CASSPRLHFGVPGSEQFF. DNA of the CDR3: TGTGCCAGCAGCCCCCGGCTTCACTTCGGTGTCCCGGGCAGTGAGCAGTTCTTC.

This clonotype was detected only a few times. DNA for the CDR3: TGCGCCAGCAGCCAAGAGGCAGCCTCCTACGAGCAGTACTTC. Its protein is CASSQEAASYEQYF. The V and J genes are TRBV4-1 and TRBJ2-7; no firm D call. Germline-derived CDR1 and CDR2 are MGHRA and YSYEKL. The CDR3 length is 14 residues. V dropped 0 bases and J dropped 0 bases, with 6 bases sitting between them.

This sequence joins TRBV20-1 and TRBJ2-4, with D possibly being TRBD1 (6 bases). Germline CDR1 DFQATT, CDR2 SNEGSKA (reference sequence). V lost 6 bases, J lost 7 bases, and 16 bases lay in between. CDR3 length: 13 amino acids. CDR3 in amino acids: CSAAPGVRNIQYF. In DNA form, the CDR3 reads TGCAGTGCGGCCCCAGGGGTACGGAACATTCAGTACTTC.

The rearrangement links TRBV29-1 to TRBJ1-1; 8 bases map to TRBD1. The germline V gene has CDR1 SQVTM and CDR2 ANQGSEA. The CDR3 contains 17 residues. V lost 6 bases to trimming and J lost 0 bases; unmatched junction nucleotides: 15. The CDR3 reads CSVTPGIQGALNTEAFF. CDR3 sequence (DNA): TGCAGCGTAACTCCCGGAATCCAGGGGGCTCTGAACACTGAAGCTTTCTTT.

The J gene is TRBJ2-7, the V gene TRBV19; TRBD1 matches 7 bases. This CDR3 contains 15 residues. Germline lookup yields CDR1 LNHDA and CDR2 SQIVND (reference sequence). V lost 1 base to trimming and J lost 4 bases; unmatched junction nucleotides: 7. The CDR3 DNA reads TGTGCCAGTAGTATAGGTACAGGGGCTTCTTACGAGCAGTACTTC. Amino acids: CASSIGTGASYEQYF.

CDR3 in DNA: TGTGCCAGCAGTTTAATAACCGGGACAGGGGTCCTCGCAACTAATGAAAAACTGTTTTTT. Translating it yields CASSLITGTGVLATNEKLFF. V usage is TRBV6-5 and J usage is TRBJ1-4, with 10 bases identical to TRBD1. CDR3 length equals 20 residues. Per germline, CDR1 MNHEY and CDR2 SVGAGI. The ends lost 4 bases at V and 0 bases at J; junction bases unmatched: 14.

The table lists this clonotype with many counts. The chain recombines TRBV6-4 with TRBJ2-1, with 8 bases fitting TRBD2. The CDR3 spans 14 residues. Unmatched junction bases numbered 6, after V lost 2 bases and J lost 9 bases. Germline CDR1 is MRHNA and CDR2 is SNTAGT. Here the CDR3 DNA reads TGTGCCAGCAGTGACGGTACGGGGGGGCGTGAGCAGTTCTTC. Protein product: CASSDGTGGREQFF.